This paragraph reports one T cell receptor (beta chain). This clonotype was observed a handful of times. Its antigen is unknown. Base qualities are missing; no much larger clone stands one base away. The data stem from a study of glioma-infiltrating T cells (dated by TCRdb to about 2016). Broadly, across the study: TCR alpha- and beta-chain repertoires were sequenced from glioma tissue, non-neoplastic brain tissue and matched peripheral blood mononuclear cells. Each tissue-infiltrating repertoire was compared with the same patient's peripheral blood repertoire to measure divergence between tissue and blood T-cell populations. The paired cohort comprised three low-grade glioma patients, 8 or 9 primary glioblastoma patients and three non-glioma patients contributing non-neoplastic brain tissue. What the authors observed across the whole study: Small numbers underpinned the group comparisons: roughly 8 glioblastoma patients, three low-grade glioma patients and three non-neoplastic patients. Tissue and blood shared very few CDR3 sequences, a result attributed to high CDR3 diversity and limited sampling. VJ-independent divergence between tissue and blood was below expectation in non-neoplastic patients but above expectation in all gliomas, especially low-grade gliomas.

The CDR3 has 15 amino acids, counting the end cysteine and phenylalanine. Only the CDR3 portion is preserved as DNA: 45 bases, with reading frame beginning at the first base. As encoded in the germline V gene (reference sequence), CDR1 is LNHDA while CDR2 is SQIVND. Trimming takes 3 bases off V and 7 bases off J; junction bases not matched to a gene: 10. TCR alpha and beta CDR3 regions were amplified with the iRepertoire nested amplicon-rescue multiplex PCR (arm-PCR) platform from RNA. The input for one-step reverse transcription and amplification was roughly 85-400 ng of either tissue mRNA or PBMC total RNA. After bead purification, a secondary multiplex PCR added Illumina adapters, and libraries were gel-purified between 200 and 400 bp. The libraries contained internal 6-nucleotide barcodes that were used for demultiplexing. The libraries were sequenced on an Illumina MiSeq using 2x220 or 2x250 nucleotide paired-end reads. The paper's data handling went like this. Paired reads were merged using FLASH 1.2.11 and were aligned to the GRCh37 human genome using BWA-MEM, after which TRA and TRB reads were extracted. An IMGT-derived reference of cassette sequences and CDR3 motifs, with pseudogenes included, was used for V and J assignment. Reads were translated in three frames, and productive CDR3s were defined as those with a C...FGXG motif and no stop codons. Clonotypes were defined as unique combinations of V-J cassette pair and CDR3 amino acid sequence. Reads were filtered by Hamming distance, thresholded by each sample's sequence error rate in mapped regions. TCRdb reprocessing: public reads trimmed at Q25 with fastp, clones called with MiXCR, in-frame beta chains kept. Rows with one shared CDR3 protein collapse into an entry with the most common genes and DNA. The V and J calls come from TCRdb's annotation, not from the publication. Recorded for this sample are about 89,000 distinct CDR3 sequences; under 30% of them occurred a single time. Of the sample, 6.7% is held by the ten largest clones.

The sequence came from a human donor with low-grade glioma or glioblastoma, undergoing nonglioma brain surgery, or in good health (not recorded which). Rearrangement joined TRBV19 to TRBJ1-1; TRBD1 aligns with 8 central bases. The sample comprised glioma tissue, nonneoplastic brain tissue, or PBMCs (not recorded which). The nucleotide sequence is TGTGCCAGTAGTATCCCCGCCAGGGGGCAGGTTGAAGCTTTCTTT. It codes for CASSIPARGQVEAFF.